These 21 T cell receptor beta chains were sequenced from one sample in a study of tumor-infiltrating lymphocytes in primary liver carcinoma. Using a constant-region primer together with ProtoScript II reverse transcriptase, TCR beta cDNA was made from roughly 520 ng of total RNA. Slightly modified ARM-PCR, run as three nested multiplex PCR rounds, produced the TCR beta libraries. Investigators reported that the first two PCR rounds, at 9 to 11 cycles each, used TRBV1-TRBV30 forward primers with a C-beta reverse primer. TCRdb called the multiplex PCR reads again in MiXCR, with one record for every CDR3 protein. Here the sample spans some 180,000 distinct CDR3 sequences, 50% to 75% being singletons. Germline DNA was extracted too, while blood RNA derived from unsorted whole blood. Sequenced material: peripheral blood. All receptors derive from a man in his forties or fifties with primary liver carcinoma and hepatitis B virus infection.

This clonotype was counted only a few times. The chain is built from TRBV10-2 and TRBJ2-1; D is perhaps TRBD1 (6 bases). V gave up 6 bases and J gave up 0 bases, with 12 bases separating them. Germline V CDR1 and CDR2: WSHSY, SAAADI. The CDR3 covers 15 residues. CDR3 nucleotide sequence: TGCGCCAGCAGCGCCACAGGGAGCTCCTACAATGAGCAGTTCTTC. It encodes CASSATGSSYNEQFF.

As to this clonotype: It is likely a read error, because the conserved phenylalanine at the end of the CDR3 is missing. The V gene is TRBV11-2, the J gene TRBJ2-2, with no clear D. The CDR3 loop spans 16 amino acids. Germline assignment: CDR1 SGHAT and CDR2 FQNNGV. The CDR3: CASSLMWELNTGELFI. The CDR3 DNA is TGTGCCAGCAGCTTAATGTGGGAATTGAACACCGGTGAGCTGTTTATT.

Concerning this clonotype: The junction differs from germline at one of its ends, possibly a read error. The chain has TRBV11-1 and TRBJ2-7, with unresolved D. The CDR3 spans 15 residues. The germline V gene has CDR1 SGHAT and CDR2 FQDESV (reference sequence). CDR3 loop: CASSLEATASYDQYF. The CDR3 region has the DNA TGTGCTAGCAGCTTAGAGGCGACCGCGTCCTACGACCAGTACTTC.

This chain connects TRBV6-4 to TRBJ2-1; tentatively, D is TRBD2 (6 bases). Germline-derived CDR1 and CDR2 are MRHNA and SNTAGT. The V and J ends lost 8 bases and 7 bases respectively, with 15 bases between them. The CDR3 extends over 13 amino acids. The CDR3 bases are TGTGCCAGCGGCCAAGGCGGGGAAAATGAGCAGTTCTTC. Encoded protein: CASGQGGENEQFF.

As to this clonotype: A read error may produce the germline difference seen at one junction end. CDR3 in amino acids: CASSLGAEQLF. The CDR3 bases are TGTGCCAGCAGTTTAGGGGCTGAGCAGCTCTTC. The genes are TRBV11-2 and TRBJ2-1, with D possibly TRBD1 on 5 matching bases. The CDR3 contains 11 residues. CDR1 and CDR2 from the germline V gene are SGHAT and FQNNGV.

To note about this clonotype: A much more abundant neighbour one base away suggests this may be a read error. This chain connects TRBV11-2 to TRBJ2-7; no definite D call. CDR3 size: 14 residues. Germline-derived CDR1 and CDR2 are SGHAT and FQNNGV. The CDR3 region has the DNA TGTGCCAGCAGCTTAGGAGAGATGGCCTACGAGCAGCACTTC. Its protein product is CASSLGEMAYEQHF.

The chain links TRBV24-1 to TRBJ2-1, with 8 positions matching TRBD2. V trimming: 1 base; J trimming: 4 bases; junction bases outside the gene matches: 5. The V gene's germline CDR1 is KGHDR and CDR2 SFDVKD. The CDR3 loop spans 16 amino acids. CDR3 DNA sequence: TGTGCCACCAGTGATTTTAGGGCTAGCGGGTACAATGAGCAGTTCTTC. The encoded protein is CATSDFRASGYNEQFF.

In the case of this clonotype: Its ends do not fully match the called genes, so a read error is possible. V and J are TRBV10-1 and TRBJ2-1; D assignment may be TRBD1 or TRBD2 (5 bases each). Germline V CDR1 and CDR2: WNHNN, SYGVQD (reference sequence). The CDR3 contains 13 residues. This CDR3 is CAGSGDPSKEQFF. DNA for the CDR3: TGCGCCGGCAGTGGGGACCCGAGTAAGGAGCAGTTCTTC.

On this clonotype: An end of the junction differs from the germline gene, which may be a read error. The chain is built from TRBV5-6 and TRBJ2-1; D possibly corresponds to TRBD1 (6 bases). Germline V lookup: CDR1 SGHDT, CDR2 YYEEEE. The CDR3 loop spans 14 amino acids. CDR3 DNA: TGTGCCATCAGCTTAATAACAGGGTACAATGAGCAGTTCTTC. Protein product: CAISLITGYNEQFF.

The chain employs TRBV11-2 and TRBJ2-5, with D hard to call. The CDR3 covers 13 residues. Germline CDR1 is SGHAT and CDR2 is FQNNGV. The CDR3 here is CVNSLGFRETQYF. The CDR3 DNA reads TGTGTCAACAGCTTAGGGTTCCGAGAGACCCAGTACTTC.

This chain uses TRBV28 with TRBJ2-3; 7 positions agree with TRBD2. The CDR3 has 16 residues. J lost 5 bases, V lost 4 bases, and 12 bases had no gene match. CDR1 and CDR2 from the germline V gene are MDHEN and SYDVKM. CDR3 in amino acids: CASSSLGLGVVDTQYF. CDR3 sequence (DNA): TGTGCCAGCAGTTCCCTAGGACTAGGTGTAGTAGATACGCAGTATTTT.

Points on this clonotype: Here the CDR3 omits its conserved ending phenylalanine or tryptophan, so a read error is the likely source. The limits of the CDR3 on the DNA are not certain, so only TCRdb's listed CDR3 is given. The genes are TRBV11-2 and TRBJ2-7. CDR1 is SGHAT and CDR2 is FQNNGV in the germline V gene. The CDR3 contains 14 residues when both ends are counted. The CDR3 loop is CASSLTDGANEQYC.

This clonotype was picked up one time. Relative to the germline gene, one junction end is altered; a read error may explain this. The chain uses TRBV11-2 and TRBJ2-1; 7 bases line up with TRBD2. The CDR3 has 14 residues. Germline loops: CDR1 SGHAT, CDR2 FQNNGV. The CDR3: CASRLAGLGGEQFF. In nucleotides, the CDR3 is TGTGCCAGCAGGTTAGCCGGACTAGGCGGTGAGCAGTTCTTC.

This clonotype was recorded many times. This chain connects TRBV29-1 to TRBJ2-7; D unclear. Germline V lookup: CDR1 SQVTM, CDR2 ANQGSEA. Deletions cut 5 bases from V and 2 bases from J, with 10 bases between. The CDR3 totals 12 residues. The CDR3 loop is CSVKKDTYEQYF. CDR3 bases: TGCAGCGTTAAAAAGGATACCTACGAGCAGTACTTC.

V and J are TRBV6-1 and TRBJ2-3; D might be TRBD1 (6 bases). Germline V gene lookup returns CDR1 MNHNS and CDR2 SASEGT. The CDR3 has 15 residues. The germline V and J ends were trimmed by 1 base and 8 bases, with 16 bases remaining between them. CDR3 nucleotide sequence: TGTGCCAGCAGTGAAGAGGCTGGGCAGGGGAGTACGCAGTATTTT. Protein sequence: CASSEEAGQGSTQYF.

In its sample, this clonotype was seen many times. The chain is built from TRBV12-3 or TRBV12-4 and TRBJ2-7; tentatively, D is TRBD2 (6 bases). The CDR3 consists of 13 residues. Trimming removed 3 bases from V and 1 base from J, with 7 bases in between. CDR3 protein: CASSFGGSYEQYF. CDR3 coding DNA: TGTGCCAGCAGTTTCGGAGGGTCCTACGAGCAGTACTTC.

Concerning this clonotype itself: One end of the junction fails to match germline, which may point to a read error. V is TRBV29-1 and J is TRBJ2-3, with D hard to call. CDR1 and CDR2 from the germline V gene are SQVTM and ANQGSEA. The length of the CDR3 is 12 residues. The CDR3 nucleotides read TGCAACGTTGAAGACAACACAGATACGCAGTATTTT. Residues: CNVEDNTDTQYF.

For this clonotype: A read error may account for a junction end that differs from germline. This chain connects TRBV6-1 to TRBJ2-3; D not resolved. Germline CDR1 and CDR2: MNHNS and SASEGT. The CDR3 length is 15 residues. The CDR3: CASSEIVTLQDTQYF. CDR3 DNA: TGTGCCAGCAGTGAAATCGTGACTCTTCAAGATACGCAGTACTTT.

Worth noting for this clonotype: The junction shows a germline mismatch at one end, possibly a read error. The chain couples TRBV12-3 or TRBV12-4 to TRBJ2-1; 8 nucleotides align to TRBD2. The length of the CDR3 is 15 residues. The CDR3, as DNA: TGTGCCAGCAGTCCTCTAACGGGAGGGTACAAAGAGCAGTTCTTC. Translated, it gives CASSPLTGGYKEQFF.

This clonotype was found a few times. The chain is built from TRBV7-9 and TRBJ2-4, with D possibly being TRBD2 (6 bases). The CDR3 contains 14 residues. V was cut by 3 bases and J by 5 bases, with 11 bases left in between. Germline assignment: CDR1 SEHNR and CDR2 FQNEAQ (reference sequence). The CDR3 region is CASSFDVAENIQYF. CDR3 nucleotide sequence: TGTGCCAGCAGCTTCGACGTAGCGGAAAACATTCAGTACTTC.

A single count supports this clonotype. V gene TRBV10-1 combines with J gene TRBJ1-1, with a weak D call TRBD1 (6 bases). The germline CDR1 and CDR2 sequences are WNHNN and SYGVQD (reference sequence). The CDR3 has 14 residues. V lost 2 bases, J lost 3 bases, and 10 bases lay in between. The DNA of the CDR3 is TGCGCCAGCAGTGAGACAGGGTCGCACACTGAAGCTTTCTTT. This translates into CASSETGSHTEAFF.